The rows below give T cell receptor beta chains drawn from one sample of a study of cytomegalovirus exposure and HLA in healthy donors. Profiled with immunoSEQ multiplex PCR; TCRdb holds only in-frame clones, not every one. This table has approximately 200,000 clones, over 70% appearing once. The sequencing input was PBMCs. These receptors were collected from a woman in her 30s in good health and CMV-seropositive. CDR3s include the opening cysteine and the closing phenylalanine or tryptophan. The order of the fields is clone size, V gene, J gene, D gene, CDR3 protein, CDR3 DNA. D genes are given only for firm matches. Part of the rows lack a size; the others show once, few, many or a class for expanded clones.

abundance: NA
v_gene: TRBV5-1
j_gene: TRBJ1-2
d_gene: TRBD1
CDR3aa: CASSSQQGFDGYTF
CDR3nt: TGCGCCAGCAGCTCCCAACAGGGGTTCGATGGCTACACCTTC

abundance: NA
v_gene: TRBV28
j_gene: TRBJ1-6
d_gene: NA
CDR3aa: CASSLGGKDSPLHF
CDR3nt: TGTGCCAGCAGTTTAGGGGGGAAAGATTCACCCCTCCACTTT

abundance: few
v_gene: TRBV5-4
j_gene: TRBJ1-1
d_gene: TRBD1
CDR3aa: CASRGQATGNTEAFF
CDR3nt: TGTGCCAGCAGGGGACAGGCCACGGGAAACACTGAAGCTTTCTTT

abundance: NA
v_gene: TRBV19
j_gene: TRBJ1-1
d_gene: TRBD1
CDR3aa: CASSPPGQGNTEAFF
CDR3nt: TGTGCCAGTAGTCCTCCGGGACAGGGGAACACTGAAGCTTTCTTT

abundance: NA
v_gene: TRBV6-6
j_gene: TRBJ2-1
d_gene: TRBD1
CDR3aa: CASTTRGGRVNEQFF
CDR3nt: TGTGCCAGCACCACGAGAGGGGGCAGGGTCAATGAGCAGTTCTTC

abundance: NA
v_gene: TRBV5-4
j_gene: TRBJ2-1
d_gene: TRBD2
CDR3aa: CASSPSGSSYNEQFF
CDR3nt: TGTGCCAGCAGCCCCAGCGGGAGCTCCTACAATGAGCAGTTCTTC

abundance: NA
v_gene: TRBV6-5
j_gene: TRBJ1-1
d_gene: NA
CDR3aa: CASSYGRGTEAFF
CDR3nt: TGTGCCAGCAGTTACGGAAGGGGGACTGAAGCTTTCTTT

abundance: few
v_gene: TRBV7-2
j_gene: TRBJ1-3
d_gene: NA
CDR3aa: CASRHRDPGNTIYF
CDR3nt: TGTGCCAGCAGACACAGGGATCCTGGAAACACCATATATTTT

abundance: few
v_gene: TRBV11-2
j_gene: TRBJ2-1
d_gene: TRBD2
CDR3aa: CASSLEVGLAGYNEQFF
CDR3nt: TGTGCCAGCAGCTTAGAAGTAGGGCTAGCGGGGTACAATGAGCAGTTCTTC

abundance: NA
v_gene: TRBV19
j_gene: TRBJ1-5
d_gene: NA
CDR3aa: CASSLYYDSNQPQHF
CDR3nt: TGTGCCAGTAGTTTATACTACGATAGCAATCAGCCCCAGCATTTT